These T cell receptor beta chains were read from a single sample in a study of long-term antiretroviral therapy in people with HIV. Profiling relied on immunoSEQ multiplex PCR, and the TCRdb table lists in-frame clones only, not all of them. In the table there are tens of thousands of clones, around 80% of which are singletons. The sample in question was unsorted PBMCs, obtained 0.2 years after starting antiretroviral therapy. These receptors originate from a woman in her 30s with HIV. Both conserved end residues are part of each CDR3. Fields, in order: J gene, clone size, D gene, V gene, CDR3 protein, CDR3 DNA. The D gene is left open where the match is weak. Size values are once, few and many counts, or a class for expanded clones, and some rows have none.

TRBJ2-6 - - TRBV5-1 CASSRTDSGANVLTF TGCGCCAGCAGCAGAACAGACTCTGGGGCCAACGTCCTGACTTTC
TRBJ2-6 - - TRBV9 CASSVGSRRGTSSGANVLTF TGTGCCAGCAGCGTAGGATCGCGTCGGGGAACAAGCTCTGGGGCCAACGTCCTGACTTTC
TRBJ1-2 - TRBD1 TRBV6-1 CASRPTGGNYGYTF TGTGCCAGCAGACCAACAGGGGGTAACTATGGCTACACCTTC
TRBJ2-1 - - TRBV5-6 CASSWGTVNEQFF TGTGCCAGCAGCTGGGGGACGGTGAATGAGCAGTTCTTC
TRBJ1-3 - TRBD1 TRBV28 CASSSFGTGVSGNTIYF TGTGCCAGCAGTTCCTTTGGGACAGGAGTTTCTGGAAACACCATATATTTT
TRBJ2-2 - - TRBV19 CASLHAPGTGELFF TGTGCCAGTCTACACGCGCCGGGCACCGGGGAGCTGTTTTTT
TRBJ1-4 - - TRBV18 CASSPSQSATNEKLFF TGTGCCAGCTCACCATCCCAGAGTGCAACTAATGAAAAACTGTTTTTT
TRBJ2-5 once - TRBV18 CASSPPGRRGKETQYF TGTGCCAGCTCACCACCGGGTCGTAGGGGCAAGGAGACCCAGTACTTC
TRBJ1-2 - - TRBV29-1 CSVTKDYGYTF TGCAGCGTAACCAAGGACTATGGCTACACCTTC
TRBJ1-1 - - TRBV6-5 CASRKTGPSGTEAFF TGTGCCAGCAGGAAGACAGGCCCTTCTGGCACTGAAGCTTTCTTT
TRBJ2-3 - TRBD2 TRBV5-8 CASSSGTSDTDTQYF TGTGCCAGCAGTTCCGGGACTAGCGACACAGATACGCAGTATTTT
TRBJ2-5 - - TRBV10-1 CASSESGAQETQYF TGCGCCAGCAGTGAGAGCGGCGCCCAAGAGACCCAGTACTTC
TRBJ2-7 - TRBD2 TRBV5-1 CASSVGGGYEQYF TGCGCCAGCAGCGTCGGCGGGGGGTACGAGCAGTACTTC
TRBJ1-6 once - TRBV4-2 CASSQENIRDSPLHF TGTGCCAGCAGCCAAGAGAATATCCGGGATTCACCCCTCCACTTT
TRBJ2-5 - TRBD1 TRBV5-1 CASSASIDRGETQYF TGCGCCAGCAGCGCCTCAATTGACAGGGGCGAGACCCAGTACTTC
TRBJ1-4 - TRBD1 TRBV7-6 CASSFLPAGTDEKLFF TGTGCCAGCAGCTTCCTGCCTGCCGGGACAGATGAAAAACTGTTTTTT
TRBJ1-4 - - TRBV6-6 CASNLRATGEKLFF TGTGCCAGCAACCTGAGGGCAACGGGTGAAAAACTGTTTTTT
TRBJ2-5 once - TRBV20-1 CSANQETQYF TGCAGTGCTAATCAAGAGACCCAGTACTTC
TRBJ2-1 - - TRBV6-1 CASSLGLNEQFF TGTGCCAGCAGCCTCGGGTTAAATGAGCAGTTCTTC
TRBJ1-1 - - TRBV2 CATLWATNTEAFF TGTGCCACGCTGTGGGCTACGAACACTGAAGCTTTCTTT
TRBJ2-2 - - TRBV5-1 CASSPRQGGTGELFF TGCGCCAGCAGCCCTCGGCAGGGAGGCACCGGGGAGCTGTTTTTT
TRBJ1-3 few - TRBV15 CATSRDGDYSGNTIYF TGTGCCACCAGCAGAGATGGGGATTACTCTGGAAACACCATATATTTT
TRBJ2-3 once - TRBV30 CAWRLGTSTDTQYF TGTGCCTGGAGACTGGGGACTAGCACAGATACGCAGTATTTT
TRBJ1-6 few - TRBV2 CASTQGRGSPLHF TGTGCCAGCACACAGGGCCGGGGGTCACCCCTCCACTTT